This record covers a single T cell receptor (beta chain). Its antigen remains unknown. Only in-frame clones appear in the TCRdb table, and some are missing; sequencing was by immunoSEQ multiplex PCR. The sample holds some 450,000 clones, roughly 88% seen once. Specified treatment: some 20 received Ad26.COV2.S at low or high dose, single or two shots; roughly five received placebo; per-sample allocation not given. The study sampled participants on day 63 after the first vaccine or placebo injection. This record belongs to a study of Ad26.COV2.S vaccination and SARS-CoV-2 variants. Study background: The COV1001 Ad26.COV2.S trial arm included the donor. Study-wide results and caveats: Total T cell responses, in the TCR breadth and depth analyses, may have been underestimated. People who got the vaccine had more spike-specific TCR breadth than people who got placebo.

This CDR3 spans 11 amino acids. With 8 bases removed from V and 6 bases from J, the gap between germline ends came to 9 bases. CDR1 MNHEY and CDR2 SVGAGI come from the germline V gene. Material: peripheral blood, obtained in a trial of Ad26.COV2.S vaccine versus placebo. The V gene is TRBV6-5, the J gene TRBJ2-3; D gene ambiguous. This TCR came from a person between 18 and 65 years old who received the Ad26.COV2.S COVID-19 vaccine or a placebo. The DNA of the CDR3 is TGTGCCAGCTCCTATGGGGATACGCAGTATTTT. Its protein product is CASSYGDTQYF.